The TCR beta chain described here comes from a study of molecular identifiers for immune sequencing clone quantification. Study summary: Naive CD8 RNA (around 20,000 or 100,000 cells) was divided into five aliquots, with four sequenced. Whole-study findings and limits: Over 99% of effector molecules, but under 1% in naive cells, were held by clones with more than 20 RNA copies.

The CDR3 sequence is 13 residues long. The trim removed 4 bases at V and 13 bases at J, leaving 11 bases unmatched. The germline gives CDR1 MGHRA, CDR2 YSYEKL. This clonotype was counted many times. Its antigen is as yet unknown. TCRdb re-analysed the PCR reads in MiXCR, keeping a single row per CDR3 protein. The sample consists of hundreds of thousands of distinct CDR3 sequences, 20% to 25% of them appearing once. Libraries of naive CD8 cells were prepared from about 20,000 to 1,000,000 sorted cells using 10%, 30% or 50% RNA. The sorting of naive CD8 T cells used the CD8+CD4-CCR7+CD45RA+ phenotype. Input material: naive CD8+ T cells from blood, with Jurkat cell RNA spiked in. Subset of the sample: FACS-sorted CD8+CD4-CCR7+CD45RA+ naive T cells. The rearrangement joins TRBV4-1 to TRBJ2-3; 7 bases agree with TRBD2. The TCR sequence derives from a human donor in good health. Some libraries in this study had Jurkat cell RNA spiked in. CDR3 DNA: TGCGCCAGCAGCCCCCCCGGGACTAATATCGAGTATTTT. Protein sequence: CASSPPGTNIEYF.